These 18 T cell receptor beta chains share one sample of origin, sequenced in a study of Graves' ophthalmopathy and Graves' hyperthyroidism. RNA transcripts served as template for amplifying TCR beta CDR3 sequences. Amplification began with first-round RT-PCR using HTBI primers, then second-round multiplex PCR was performed. Via MiXCR, TCRdb re-called the multiplex PCR reads, giving one row per CDR3 protein. The sample lists over 500,000 distinct CDR3 sequences; about a fifth were seen once. The material sequenced was peripheral blood. These receptors all come from a woman in her late teens or twenties with stable Graves' hyperthyroidism. Some clones in this sample may be carry-over from other donors' samples.

This clonotype was observed at least ten times. The chain links TRBV12-3 or TRBV12-4 to TRBJ2-7, with D possibly being TRBD1 or TRBD2 (6 bases each). The CDR3 has 12 amino acids. With 6 bases removed from V and 3 bases from J, the gap between germline ends came to 9 bases. The CDR3 reads CASRKGGYEQYF. CDR3 in DNA: TGTGCCAGCAGAAAGGGGGGCTACGAGCAGTACTTC.

The chain joins TRBV6-2 or TRBV6-3 to TRBJ1-2; unclear D gene. The CDR3 has 13 residues. In germline, CDR1 is MNHEY, CDR2 SVGEGT. V lost 9 bases to trimming and J lost 0 bases, with 11 bases between them. Here the CDR3 DNA reads TGTGCCAGTTTCGGCCGAGCTAACTATGGCTACACCTTC. Protein product: CASFGRANYGYTF.

In this sample, this clonotype turned up many times. The rearrangement joins TRBV6-1 to TRBJ1-1; D perhaps matches TRBD1 (6 bases). This CDR3 has 12 residues. Germline CDR1 MNHNS, CDR2 SASEGT. V lost 7 bases, J lost 1 base, and 7 bases lay in between. The CDR3 DNA sequence: TGTGCCAGCAAACAGGGGAACACTGAAGCTTTCTTT. Protein: CASKQGNTEAFF.

This clonotype was seen repeatedly, ten times or more. The chain employs TRBV7-6 and TRBJ1-6; D gene ambiguous. The CDR3 covers 15 residues. Germline CDR1 and CDR2: SGHVS and FNYEAQ. The V and J ends lost 1 base and 9 bases respectively, with 13 bases between them. As DNA, the CDR3 is TGTGCCAGCAGCTTAGTGTCAGACGCCGGTTCACCCCTCCACTTT. Encoded protein: CASSLVSDAGSPLHF.

This clonotype was observed at least ten times. The CDR3 nucleotides read TGCGCCAGCAGCTTGGCCCCCTCCGGGCTACGGTCCGAGCAGTACTTC. This sequence encodes CASSLAPSGLRSEQYF. This sequence joins TRBV5-1 and TRBJ2-7; no firm D call. Germline-derived CDR1 and CDR2 are SGHRS and YFSETQ. V was cut by 0 bases and J by 6 bases, with 19 bases left in between. CDR3 size: 16 residues.

This clonotype was found many times. The genes are TRBV28 and TRBJ2-7; a possible D gene is TRBD2 (5 bases). Trimming took off 5 bases at V and 2 bases at J, with 13 bases between the two ends. CDR3 length equals 14 residues. The V gene's germline CDR1 is MDHEN and CDR2 SYDVKM. CDR3 amino acids: CASSVHLGAYEQYF. The CDR3 DNA sequence: TGTGCCAGCAGTGTACACCTCGGGGCCTACGAGCAGTACTTC.

This clonotype was counted ten times or more. This chain uses TRBV19 with TRBJ1-1, with D perhaps matching TRBD1 (5 bases). Per germline, CDR1 LNHDA and CDR2 SQIVND (reference sequence). CDR3 length: 15 residues. The germline V and J ends were trimmed by 7 bases and 5 bases, with 20 bases remaining between them. The CDR3 coding sequence is TGTGCCAGTAATTCACCAGGGATGGAGAGGACTGAAGCTTTCTTT. This codes for CASNSPGMERTEAFF.

The sample holds many counts of this clonotype. CDR3 residues: CASSPDGGLNTEAFF. The DNA for the CDR3 is TGTGCCAGCAGCCCGGATGGGGGGCTGAACACTGAAGCTTTCTTT. The chain joins TRBV5-6 to TRBJ1-1; D is perhaps TRBD1 (6 bases). Trimming took 4 bases from V and 0 from J, leaving 13 bases between them. Germline V gene sequence: CDR1 SGHDT, CDR2 YYEEEE. This CDR3 has 15 residues.

This clonotype showed up many times. The V gene is TRBV30, the J gene TRBJ1-1; 8 bases align to TRBD1. Trimming removed 3 bases from V and 10 bases from J; junction bases left unmatched: 10. The CDR3 length is 13 residues. The germline V gene encodes CDR1 GTSNPN and CDR2 SVGIG (reference sequence). The CDR3 spells CAWSARQGLRAFF. The CDR3 region has the DNA TGTGCCTGGAGCGCCAGACAGGGGTTGCGAGCTTTCTTT.

V is TRBV2 and J is TRBJ1-1, with TRBD1 as a possible D gene (5 bases). Germline values: CDR1 SNHLY, CDR2 FYNNEI. The CDR3 is 11 residues long. The ends were cut back, 7 bases at V and 6 bases at J, with 9 bases in the middle. The CDR3 DNA is TGTGCCAGCACTGCGGGGGCTGAAGCTTTCTTT. This gives the protein CASTAGAEAFF.

This clonotype was observed many times. The rearrangement joins TRBV19 to TRBJ1-6; possibly TRBD1 for D (5 bases). The length of the CDR3 is 15 residues. Germline-derived CDR1 and CDR2 are LNHDA and SQIVND (reference sequence). Trimming took off 2 bases at V and 7 bases at J, with 12 bases between the two ends. The CDR3 bases are TGTGCCAGTAGTATATGGGACGGAGCCAATTCACCCCTCCACTTT. Amino acid sequence: CASSIWDGANSPLHF.

This clonotype came up many times. The J gene is TRBJ1-2, the V gene TRBV20-1; 8 positions agree with TRBD1. Germline trimming cut 6 bases from V and 2 bases from J; bases unmatched to any gene: 5. This CDR3 is built from 13 residues. Germline CDR1 is DFQATT and CDR2 is SNEGSKA (reference sequence). CDR3 in amino acids: CSAPDRVNYGYTF. The CDR3 region has the DNA TGCAGTGCCCCGGACAGGGTAAACTATGGCTACACCTTC.

This clonotype was picked up a small number of times. This rearrangement joins TRBV6-1 to TRBJ1-2; D is perhaps TRBD1 (5 bases). The CDR3 loop spans 15 amino acids. Trimming stripped 5 bases from V and 7 bases from J, with 20 bases between. Germline V lookup: CDR1 MNHNS, CDR2 SASEGT. The CDR3 spells CASSPHRQLGGGYTF. CDR3 nucleotides: TGTGCCAGCAGTCCCCACAGGCAATTGGGAGGTGGCTACACCTTC.

This clonotype was picked up many times. The CDR3 coding sequence is TGTGCCAGCAGTCAGGGCTCGCAGCTGGGGGAGCAGTACTTC. This gives the protein CASSQGSQLGEQYF. The chain links TRBV6-5 to TRBJ2-7; weak D call: TRBD1 (5 bases). CDR1 is MNHEY, CDR2 SVGAGI, per germline. With 5 bases removed from V and 7 bases from J, the gap between germline ends came to 18 bases. This CDR3 has 14 amino acids.

Concerning this clonotype itself: A much bigger clone sits one base away, suggesting this may be a read error. The genes are TRBV20-1 and TRBJ1-5; D possibly corresponds to TRBD1 (5 bases). CDR3 length: 12 residues. CDR1 is DFQATT, CDR2 SNEGSKA, per germline (reference sequence). Trimming shortened V by 1 base and J by 5 bases, and 6 bases separated the two germline ends. In DNA form, the CDR3 reads TGCAGTGCTAGAGTGGGGCATCAGCCCCAGCATTTT. As protein: CSARVGHQPQHF.

This clonotype occurred many times. The chain links TRBV6-5 to TRBJ1-5; D call uncertain. Germline V gene data show CDR1 as MNHEY and CDR2 as SVGAGI. CDR3 length equals 13 residues. V lost 6 bases to trimming and J lost 0 bases, with 6 bases between them. The CDR3 sequence: CASRPYSNQPQHF. The CDR3, as DNA: TGTGCCAGCAGGCCCTATAGCAATCAGCCCCAGCATTTT.

This clonotype has at least ten counts. V is TRBV27 and J is TRBJ1-1; possibly TRBD1 for D (5 bases). V dropped 2 bases and J dropped 0 bases, with 13 bases sitting between them. The CDR3 spans 16 residues. Germline V lookup: CDR1 MNHEY, CDR2 SMNVEV (reference sequence). The CDR3 DNA follows: TGTGCCAGCAGTTTAAGGGGCAGGCCCTTGAACACTGAAGCTTTCTTT. The encoded protein is CASSLRGRPLNTEAFF.

This clonotype was seen ten or more times. The chain couples TRBV28 to TRBJ2-7; a weak D match, TRBD1 (6 bases). The CDR3 runs 15 residues. V lost 4 bases, J lost 4 bases, and 17 bases lay in between. Germline loops: CDR1 MDHEN, CDR2 SYDVKM. The CDR3 loop reads CASSSTDIRGYEQYF. The CDR3 DNA reads TGTGCCAGCAGTTCCACCGATATCAGGGGTTACGAGCAGTACTTC.